This T cell receptor beta chain was profiled in a study of beta chain features in type 1 diabetes. Study outcomes and limitations: Shorter TCRB CDR3s, moderately but significantly so, marked every one of the four CD4+ subsets in Type 1 diabetes patients.

The CDR3 sequence is 15 residues long. The germline CDR1 and CDR2 sequences are SGDLS and YYNGEE. V was trimmed by 4 bases and J by 5 bases, leaving 19 bases between them. A few counts support this clone. Antigen specificity is unknown. Expressed TCRB transcripts were sequenced because the isolated RNA had all been reverse transcribed beforehand. TCRdb's table, derived via immunoSEQ multiplex PCR, lists solely in-frame clones and lacks some. The sample shows approximately 730,000 clones, roughly 13% of them seen only once. The chain combines TRBV9 with TRBJ2-7; D gene unclear. Input material: naive CD4+ T cells from blood. The sequence derives from a man aged 18 to 30 with type 1 diabetes. DNA of the CDR3: TGTGCCAGCAGCCAAAATCTTATGGGAACCCACGAGCAGTACTTC. It is translated as CASSQNLMGTHEQYF.